This T cell receptor beta chain derives from a study of T cell changes during pregnancy in multiple sclerosis. Looked up from germline, CDR1 is MDHEN and CDR2 is SYDVKM. The length of the CDR3 is 16 residues. V lost 7 bases and J lost 1; bases outside the gene matches: 9. Libraries were prepared by immunoSEQ multiplex PCR; TCRdb keeps only in-frame clonotypes and omits some of them. The sample includes 40,000 to 55,000 clones, approximately 94% of them seen just once. Material: CD4+ T cells from peripheral blood mononuclear cells, obtained before pregnancy. The chain couples TRBV28 to TRBJ2-5; 10 bases map to TRBD2. This sequence originates from a female donor with multiple sclerosis, enrolled in a pregnancy study. The CDR3 bases are TGTGCCAGCAATCTAGCGGGAGCAACGACCCAAGAGACCCAGTACTTC. Encoded protein: CASNLAGATTQETQYF.